Below, 8 T cell receptor beta chains from the same sample are listed, as sequenced in a study of cytomegalovirus exposure and HLA in healthy donors. The primer mix had 60 Vbeta and 13 Jbeta primers. Measured with immunoSEQ multiplex PCR; TCRdb has only the in-frame clones, and not every one. Of approximately 45,000 clones in the sample, about three quarters are singletons; the top ten hold roughly 3.4%. The specimen sequenced was PBMCs. These receptor sequences come from a young woman in good health and CMV-seronegative.

In its sample, this clone was seen once. The chain employs TRBV29-1 and TRBJ2-7; 7 bases are a match to TRBD1. The CDR3 consists of 14 residues. Germline V gene data show CDR1 as SQVTM and CDR2 as ANQGSEA. J was trimmed by 0 bases and V by 2 bases; bases with no gene match: 4. The CDR3 is CSVEKQGPSYEQYF. In DNA form, the CDR3 reads TGCAGCGTTGAAAAACAGGGGCCCTCCTACGAGCAGTACTTC.

The CDR3 DNA reads TGTGCCAGCAGGCCGAGACTAGCGGTAGAGACCCAGTACTTC. This translates into CASRPRLAVETQYF. The rearrangement links TRBV2 to TRBJ2-5; 9 bases line up with TRBD2. V trimming: 6 bases; J trimming: 4 bases; junction bases outside the gene matches: 6. Germline V gene lookup returns CDR1 SNHLY and CDR2 FYNNEI. CDR3 length: 14 residues.

The chain uses TRBV2 and TRBJ1-5, with no clear D. Looked up from germline, CDR1 is SNHLY and CDR2 is FYNNEI. The CDR3 consists of 14 residues. Trimming shortened V by 7 bases and J by 7 bases, and 17 bases separated the two germline ends. Here the CDR3 DNA reads TGTGCCAGCATGGCCGGGTCGATCGGGCAGCCCCAGCATTTT. It translates to CASMAGSIGQPQHF. Full variable domain (rest looked up from reference TRBV2 and TRBJ1-5): EPEVTQTPSHQVTQMGQEVILRCVPISNHLYFYWYRQILGQKVEFLVSFYNNEISEKSEIFDDQFSVERPDGSNFTLKIRSTKLEDSAMYFCASMAGSIGQPQHFGDGTRLSIL.

The CDR3 is CASSLGPAEAFF. CDR3 nucleotides: TGTGCCAGCAGCTTGGGGCCCGCTGAAGCTTTCTTT. The chain couples TRBV5-4 to TRBJ1-1; no firm D call. V shed 0 bases and J shed 6 bases, with 6 bases lying between them. Germline CDR1 is SGHNT and CDR2 is YYREEE (reference sequence). CDR3 size: 12 residues.

This CDR3 is CASSRVLGDSNQPQHF. In DNA, the CDR3 is TGTGCCAGCAGTCGGGTGTTAGGGGATAGCAATCAGCCCCAGCATTTT. V and J are TRBV28 and TRBJ1-5; D may be TRBD1 (5 bases). Germline V gene sequence: CDR1 MDHEN, CDR2 SYDVKM. V was shortened by 5 bases and J by 0 bases, with 14 bases between the two germline ends. CDR3 length: 16 amino acids.

The chain has TRBV28 and TRBJ2-5; 7 bases agree with TRBD2. The germline gives CDR1 MDHEN, CDR2 SYDVKM. This CDR3 comprises 14 residues. V lost 8 bases and J lost 5; bases outside the gene matches: 11. The CDR3: CASDSGGSRETQYF. DNA for the CDR3: TGTGCCAGCGATTCCGGGGGGAGTCGGGAGACCCAGTACTTC.

The CDR3 region is CASSYATSGVYEQYF. In nucleotides, the CDR3 is TGTGCCAGCAGTTACGCGACTAGCGGGGTCTACGAGCAGTACTTC. The genes are TRBV6-5 and TRBJ2-7, with 11 bases identical to TRBD2. The ends lost 2 bases at V and 3 bases at J; junction bases unmatched: 3. CDR1 MNHEY and CDR2 SVGAGI come from the germline V gene. The CDR3 is made up of 15 amino acids.

There are a few counts of this clone. One junction end does not reproduce the germline sequence, and a read error may be involved. This rearrangement joins TRBV28 to TRBJ2-7; the D gene is possibly TRBD2 (7 bases). The CDR3 has 12 residues. CDR1 and CDR2 from the germline V gene are MDHEN and SYDVKM. CDR3: CASSLGGGGALF. CDR3 in DNA: TGTGCCAGCAGTTTAGGGGGGGGCGGAGCCCTCTTC.